A selection of T cell receptor beta chains follows, all from one sample in a study of cytomegalovirus exposure and HLA in healthy donors. The protocol was immunoSEQ multiplex PCR, while the TCRdb copy is restricted to in-frame clones and leaves out a portion. This table has 150,000 to 200,000 clones, 84% appearing once. The sample comprised PBMCs. Source of these receptors: a boy between 10 and 17 years old in good health and CMV-seronegative. The CDR3 runs from the conserved cysteine through the conserved F or W. A D gene is named only where the DNA matches it firmly. The size field is filled for only some rows; it gives once, few, many or a size class.

J gene | clone size | V gene | D gene | CDR3 protein | CDR3 DNA
TRBJ1-1 | - | TRBV11-2 | - | CASSLDRGGGYTEAFF | TGTGCCAGCAGCTTAGATAGGGGGGGTGGGTACACTGAAGCTTTCTTT
TRBJ2-4 | - | TRBV19 | TRBD1 | CASSIKQGGGNIQYF | TGTGCCAGTAGTATAAAACAGGGGGGAGGAAACATTCAGTACTTC
TRBJ1-5 | - | TRBV2 | - | CASGIGQANQPQHF | TGTGCCAGCGGAATCGGCCAGGCAAATCAGCCCCAGCATTTT
TRBJ2-2 | - | TRBV9 | TRBD1 | CASTNTGENTGELFF | TGTGCCAGCACCAATACAGGGGAGAACACCGGGGAGCTGTTTTTT
TRBJ2-5 | - | TRBV11-2 | TRBD2 | CASSLVSGGAGETQYF | TGTGCCAGCAGCTTAGTAAGCGGGGGGGCCGGAGAGACCCAGTACTTC
TRBJ1-2 | - | TRBV14 | - | CASSQVQGRDYGYTF | TGTGCCAGCAGCCAAGTCCAGGGGCGAGACTATGGCTACACCTTC
TRBJ2-3 | - | TRBV9 | TRBD2 | CASSFRTSLTDTQYF | TGTGCCAGCAGCTTTCGGACTAGTCTCACAGATACGCAGTATTTT
TRBJ2-7 | once | TRBV2 | - | CASVQGSDYYEQYF | TGTGCCAGCGTTCAGGGCTCCGATTACTACGAGCAGTACTTC
TRBJ2-1 | - | TRBV9 | - | CASSVVDGGPRDEQFF | TGTGCCAGCAGCGTAGTGGATGGAGGGCCGAGGGATGAGCAGTTCTTC
TRBJ2-3 | - | TRBV7-3 | - | CASSRSNTETQYF | TGTGCCAGCAGCCGCTCAAACACAGAGACGCAGTATTTT
TRBJ1-2 | - | TRBV27 | - | CASRAGKSLVYTF | TGTGCCAGCCGGGCAGGGAAGTCTCTTGTCTACACCTTC
TRBJ2-1 | - | TRBV7-9 | TRBD2 | CASSPSGGGYNEQFF | TGTGCCAGCAGCCCTAGCGGGGGGGGTTACAATGAGCAGTTCTTC
TRBJ1-4 | once | TRBV6-5 | - | CASSYGQTNEKLFF | TGTGCCAGCAGTTACGGACAGACTAATGAAAAACTGTTTTTT
TRBJ1-1 | - | TRBV2 | TRBD1 | CASSEKGASVKAFF | TGTGCCAGCAGTGAGAAGGGGGCGTCAGTAAAAGCTTTCTTT